A selection of T cell receptor beta chains follows, all from one sample in a study of blood T cell repertoires in COVID-19. Method: immunoSEQ multiplex PCR; TCRdb's copy keeps in-frame clones and lacks some. The repertoire includes 150,000 to 200,000 clones, 88% of them detected once, and roughly 9% sits in the top ten. The specimen sequenced was PBMCs or T cells enriched from blood (not recorded which). The receptors were sampled from a woman under 30 who had recovered from COVID-19. Both conserved end residues are part of each CDR3. Fields, in order: V gene, D gene, CDR3 length, J gene, clone size, CDR3 DNA, CDR3 protein. The D gene is left open where the match is weak. Clone size appears in some rows only: once, few, many, or a class for an expanded clone.

V: TRBV27
D: TRBD1
length: 13
J: TRBJ1-2
size: -
DNA: TGTGCCAGCAGTTTGGACAGGGGAAACGGCTACACCTTC
CDR3: CASSLDRGNGYTF

V: TRBV27
D: -
length: 16
J: TRBJ2-6
size: -
DNA: TGTGCCAGCAGTAAGACAGGTAGCTCTGGGGCCAACGTCCTGACTTTC
CDR3: CASSKTGSSGANVLTF

V: TRBV14
D: TRBD1
length: 12
J: TRBJ2-7
size: few
DNA: TGTGCCAGCAGCCATGACAGGGTACAGCAGTACTTC
CDR3: CASSHDRVQQYF

V: TRBV21-1
D: -
length: 16
J: TRBJ2-7
size: once
DNA: TGTGCCAGCAGCAAAGCGGGGACAGGGAAAACGTACGAGCAGTACTTC
CDR3: CASSKAGTGKTYEQYF

V: TRBV18
D: TRBD1
length: 16
J: TRBJ2-2
size: -
DNA: TGTGCCAGCTCCCAATCACAGGGGGCATATGCCGGGGAGCTGTTTTTT
CDR3: CASSQSQGAYAGELFF

V: TRBV2
D: TRBD2
length: 14
J: TRBJ2-1
size: -
DNA: TGTGCCAGCACCCGGGGGAGCAGCGGGGATGAGCAGTTCTTC
CDR3: CASTRGSSGDEQFF

V: TRBV27
D: -
length: 14
J: TRBJ1-6
size: -
DNA: TGTGCCAGCAGTTTTCAGGGGCCCAATTCACCCCTCCACTTT
CDR3: CASSFQGPNSPLHF

V: TRBV6-5
D: -
length: 14
J: TRBJ1-4
size: once
DNA: TGTGCCAGCAGTTCGGGGAGGGTTTTTGAAAAACTGTTTTTT
CDR3: CASSSGRVFEKLFF

V: TRBV28
D: -
length: 14
J: TRBJ1-2
size: -
DNA: TGTGCCAGCACATCTCCAGCAGGGGCACATGGCTACACCTTC
CDR3: CASTSPAGAHGYTF

V: TRBV3-1/TRBV3-2
D: -
length: 17
J: TRBJ2-5
size: -
DNA: TGTGCCAGCAGCCAAGAATCGATTGGCGGGGCTCAAGAGACCCAGTACTTC
CDR3: CASSQESIGGAQETQYF

V: TRBV4-2
D: TRBD2
length: 13
J: TRBJ2-7
size: -
DNA: TGTGCCAGCAGCACCCAGCGGGGGCTCGAGCAGTACTTC
CDR3: CASSTQRGLEQYF